What follows is one T cell receptor (beta chain) and its context. This sample stems from a study of blood T cell repertoires in COVID-19. Profiled with immunoSEQ multiplex PCR; TCRdb holds only in-frame clones, not every one. The profile covers some 150,000 clones, with about 90% appearing a single time and about 1.5% taken by the ten largest. This sequence was found in a woman aged 55 to 70 with acute or convalescent COVID-19. The sample consisted of peripheral blood.

The CDR3 DNA reads TGTGCCAGCAGCCTCACTAGCGCGCTATCCTACAATGAGCAGTTCTTC. It is translated as CASSLTSALSYNEQFF. The chain is built from TRBV9 and TRBJ2-1; 7 bases line up with TRBD2. Germline CDR1 and CDR2: SGDLS and YYNGEE. This CDR3 has 16 residues. J gave up 1 base and V 4 bases, and 8 bases lay outside the gene matches.